The 25 T cell receptor beta chains presented below share a single source sample, sequenced in a study of T-cell memory formation after mild COVID-19. TCRdb independently ran MiXCR on the 5' RACE reads; one entry per CDR3 protein. The profile shows tens of thousands of distinct CDR3 sequences, approximately 15% of them singletons. The source material was PBMCs or a T cell subset sorted from them (not recorded which). The source of these receptors is an adult woman who had mild COVID-19 (a few samples of this study predate the infection). Cell type and time point are not known.

The chain recombines TRBV4-3 with TRBJ2-2, with D uncertain. Trimming took 0 bases from V and 2 from J, leaving 4 bases between them. CDR3 length: 14 amino acids. Germline V gives CDR1 LGHNA, CDR2 YSLEER. The CDR3 region has the DNA TGCGCCAGCAGCCAAGATAGCAACACCGGGGAGCTGTTTTTT. Protein product: CASSQDSNTGELFF.

This clonotype was observed a few times. The rearrangement links TRBV5-1 to TRBJ1-2; 7 bases align to TRBD1. CDR1 SGHRS and CDR2 YFSETQ come from the germline V gene. V lost 2 bases to trimming and J lost 3 bases; unmatched junction nucleotides: 10. The CDR3 covers 16 residues. CDR3 bases: TGCGCCAGCAGCTTTAGAGGAGGACAGGAAGACTATGGCTACACCTTC. Translation: CASSFRGGQEDYGYTF.

This chain uses TRBV29-1 with TRBJ2-3, with a tentative D call TRBD1 (6 bases). Trimming stripped 7 bases from V and 1 base from J, with 15 bases between. The CDR3 sequence is 14 residues long. From germline, CDR1 is SQVTM and CDR2 ANQGSEA. CDR3: CSAKGVPGTDTQYF. The CDR3 DNA follows: TGCAGCGCAAAGGGGGTGCCGGGCACAGATACGCAGTATTTT.

This clonotype was counted many times. V and J are TRBV9 and TRBJ2-3; 8 bases fit TRBD2. Losses at the gene ends were 4 bases for V and 0 bases for J; bases not matched to a gene: 1. The CDR3 has 14 amino acids. The V gene's germline CDR1 is SGDLS and CDR2 YYNGEE. This chain's CDR3 is CASSLAGSTDTQYF. The CDR3 DNA is TGTGCCAGCAGCTTAGCGGGGAGCACAGATACGCAGTATTTT.

Here the CDR3 reads CASSLVQGGHNEQFF. DNA for the CDR3: TGTGCCAGCAGCTTAGTACAGGGGGGTCACAATGAGCAGTTCTTC. V usage is TRBV7-6 and J usage is TRBJ2-1; the match to TRBD1 covers 8 bases. Looked up from germline, CDR1 is SGHVS and CDR2 is FNYEAQ. Germline trimming cut 1 base from V and 5 bases from J; bases unmatched to any gene: 4. This CDR3 contains 15 residues.

This clonotype was counted only a few times. V gene TRBV12-3 or TRBV12-4 combines with J gene TRBJ2-2; D is unresolved. V was trimmed by 6 bases and J by 6 bases, leaving 17 bases between them. CDR3 size: 15 residues. CDR3 nucleotide sequence: TGTGCCAGCAGCCGCGTAACGTGGGTCCCCGGGGAGCTGTTTTTT. Amino acids: CASSRVTWVPGELFF.

This clonotype appeared a few times. J is TRBJ1-1 and V is TRBV27; D might be TRBD1 (5 bases). Trimming took off 6 bases at V and 2 bases at J, with 10 bases between the two ends. The germline V gene has CDR1 MNHEY and CDR2 SMNVEV (reference sequence). The CDR3 is made up of 13 amino acids. This CDR3 is CASRTQGNTEAFF. The CDR3 DNA reads as TGTGCCAGCAGAACCCAGGGAAACACTGAAGCTTTCTTT.

V and J are TRBV7-9 and TRBJ2-5, with 7 nucleotides matching TRBD2. The CDR3 is 17 amino acids. Losses at the gene ends were 4 bases for V and 1 base for J; bases not matched to a gene: 12. CDR1 and CDR2 (germline): SEHNR, FQNEAQ (reference sequence). As DNA, the CDR3 is TGTGCCAGCAGCTGGGCCCGGGACTACCTTTTCCAAGAGACCCAGTACTTC. It is translated as CASSWARDYLFQETQYF.

This clonotype appeared a few times. The chain carries TRBV9 and TRBJ2-1; tentative D call: TRBD2 (6 bases). The CDR3 loop spans 15 amino acids. Germline-derived CDR1 and CDR2 are SGDLS and YYNGEE. V lost 3 bases and J lost 0, with 10 bases in between. The CDR3 region has the DNA TGTGCCAGCAGCGGGTACGGGAGCTCCTACAATGAGCAGTTCTTC. It is translated as CASSGYGSSYNEQFF.

This clonotype was observed a few times. This rearrangement joins TRBV27 to TRBJ1-1; D is uncertain. The CDR3 has 16 residues. V was trimmed by 6 bases and J by 4 bases, leaving 21 bases between them. Per germline, CDR1 MNHEY and CDR2 SMNVEV (reference sequence). The CDR3 protein is CASSPVAGPVGTEAFF. The CDR3 nucleotides are TGTGCCAGCAGCCCTGTTGCAGGCCCAGTGGGCACTGAAGCTTTCTTT.

The V gene is TRBV27, the J gene TRBJ2-7; 7 bases line up with TRBD2. This CDR3 has 14 amino acids. J was trimmed by 5 bases and V by 4 bases; bases with no gene match: 8. Germline assignment: CDR1 MNHEY and CDR2 SMNVEV (reference sequence). In DNA, the CDR3 is TGTGCCAGCAGTTCAGTCGGGAGGACCCACGAGCAGTACTTC. Translating it yields CASSSVGRTHEQYF.

This chain uses TRBV7-2 with TRBJ2-1, with TRBD2 matching over 7 bases. Germline lookup yields CDR1 SGHTA and CDR2 FQGNSA. This CDR3 is built from 18 residues. V lost 5 bases, J lost 8 bases, and 21 bases stayed unmatched. Written as DNA, the CDR3 is TGTGCCAGCAGCGTCCAGTCCTGGGGGGGACTTAGTGTCTATGAGCAGTTCTTC. This gives the protein CASSVQSWGGLSVYEQFF.

This clonotype was counted many times. The chain joins TRBV6-1 to TRBJ2-7, with 8 positions matching TRBD2. The CDR3 has 15 amino acids. V lost 3 bases and J lost 5; bases outside the gene matches: 9. Germline CDR1 MNHNS, CDR2 SASEGT. CDR3 DNA: TGTGCCAGCAGTGAGCTTAGCGGGACTTTCCACGAGCAGTACTTC. Its protein product is CASSELSGTFHEQYF.

The chain is built from TRBV2 and TRBJ2-7, with 12 bases lining up with TRBD2. The CDR3 is made up of 17 amino acids. V was clipped by 1 base and J by 0 bases; unmatched bases: 4. Germline CDR1 and CDR2: SNHLY and FYNNEI. CDR3 DNA sequence: TGTGCCAGCAGTGAAGGGACTAGCGGGATAAGCTCCTACGAGCAGTACTTC. Translation gives CASSEGTSGISSYEQYF.

The chain has TRBV6-2 or TRBV6-3 and TRBJ2-1; no definite D call. Germline-derived CDR1 and CDR2 are MNHEY and SVGEGT. Trimming cost V 2 bases and J 8 bases, with 19 bases left between them. The CDR3 runs 16 residues. DNA for the CDR3: TGTGCCAGCAGTTACCCTACAGCTATCGGAGTCTATGAGCAGTTCTTC. Its protein product is CASSYPTAIGVYEQFF.

This clonotype was observed a few times. The chain recombines TRBV4-3 with TRBJ2-1; TRBD2 matches 7 bases. CDR1 and CDR2 from the germline V gene are LGHNA and YSLEER. CDR3 length equals 14 residues. The V segment lost 3 bases and the J segment 8 bases; nucleotides outside the gene matches: 7. The CDR3 DNA reads TGCGCCAGCAGCCACTCGGGAGGACCTTATGAGCAGTTCTTC. Protein product: CASSHSGGPYEQFF.

This clonotype was observed a few times. The rearrangement links TRBV7-6 to TRBJ2-1; unclear D gene. CDR3 size: 13 residues. Per germline, CDR1 SGHVS and CDR2 FNYEAQ. Trimming took off 5 bases at V and 8 bases at J, with 13 bases between the two ends. CDR3 in DNA: TGTGCCAGCAGCCCACCGGATCAGTATGAGCAGTTCTTC. Translation gives CASSPPDQYEQFF.

The rearrangement uses TRBV15 and TRBJ2-2; TRBD2 aligns across 7 bases. CDR3 length: 16 residues. Germline-derived CDR1 and CDR2 are LNHNV and YYDKDF (reference sequence). J was trimmed by 7 bases and V by 0 bases; bases with no gene match: 8. The CDR3 spells CATSREFSGGHGELFF. The DNA of the CDR3 is TGTGCCACCAGCAGAGAGTTTTCGGGAGGTCACGGGGAGCTGTTTTTT.

The rearrangement joins TRBV15 to TRBJ1-5; 7 bases match TRBD1. CDR1 LNHNV and CDR2 YYDKDF come from the germline V gene (reference sequence). CDR3 length equals 15 residues. The V segment lost 1 base and the J segment 6 bases; nucleotides outside the gene matches: 6. The CDR3 loop reads CATSRVRGLGQPQHF. DNA for the CDR3: TGTGCCACCAGCAGAGTAAGGGGGCTCGGTCAGCCCCAGCATTTT.

This clonotype was counted ten times or more. The genes are TRBV20-1 and TRBJ2-7, with TRBD1 identical over 7 bases. The CDR3 is 14 residues long. Germline-derived CDR1 and CDR2 are DFQATT and SNEGSKA (reference sequence). J was trimmed by 3 bases and V by 6 bases; bases with no gene match: 11. The CDR3 DNA is TGCAGTGCCATGGGCACAGGGGCTTACTACGAGCAGTACTTC. This translates into CSAMGTGAYYEQYF.

About this clonotype itself: Sequence at one end of the junction differs from germline and may be a read error. The chain recombines TRBV4-1 with TRBJ2-2; TRBD2 is a possible D gene (5 bases). Germline lookup yields CDR1 MGHRA and CDR2 YSYEKL. The CDR3 spans 12 residues. The CDR3 region is CASIDATGELIF. As DNA, the CDR3 is TGCGCCAGCATTGATGCGACCGGGGAGCTGATTTTT.

This clonotype has just a few counts. The chain joins TRBV29-1 to TRBJ2-3; D is possibly TRBD1 or TRBD2 (5 bases each). The CDR3 length is 14 residues. Trimming took 7 bases from V and 4 from J, leaving 18 bases between them. Germline-derived CDR1 and CDR2 are SQVTM and ANQGSEA. This CDR3 is CSGRLDLGPDTQYF. In DNA, the CDR3 is TGCAGCGGACGCCTTGACCTGGGACCAGATACGCAGTATTTT.

This clonotype has ten or more counts. The chain couples TRBV7-6 to TRBJ2-1; D remains unclear. Trimming left V 5 bases short and J 6 bases short, with 5 bases between. The CDR3 length is 11 residues. Germline assignment: CDR1 SGHVS and CDR2 FNYEAQ. CDR3 residues: CASSHGNEQFF. The CDR3 DNA reads as TGTGCCAGCAGCCACGGCAATGAGCAGTTCTTC.

This clonotype has a handful of counts. The chain uses TRBV2 and TRBJ2-7; 7 bases agree with TRBD1. CDR1 and CDR2 (germline): SNHLY, FYNNEI. The CDR3 totals 13 residues. Losses at the gene ends were 10 bases for V and 3 bases for J; bases not matched to a gene: 9. The CDR3 DNA sequence: TGTGCCATCACCGGGACAGAAGACTACGAGCAGTACTTC. This codes for CAITGTEDYEQYF.

V usage is TRBV6-6 and J usage is TRBJ2-1; TRBD2 matches at 10 bases. The CDR3 contains 17 residues. The V segment lost 2 bases and the J segment 3 bases; nucleotides outside the gene matches: 7. The germline CDR1 and CDR2 sequences are MNHNY and SVGAGI (reference sequence). The CDR3 nucleotides are TGTGCCAGCAGTTACACGGTAGAGCGGGAGGGCTACAATGAGCAGTTCTTC. Translating gives CASSYTVEREGYNEQFF.